The rows below give T cell receptor beta chains drawn from one sample of a study of identical twins. TCRdb passed the 5' RACE reads through MiXCR, listing each CDR3 protein once. The table includes around 960,000 distinct CDR3 sequences, 12% detected once. This sample also appeared in a second study, on yellow fever vaccine responses in identical twins.

Sequencing input: PBMCs. These receptors originate from a woman under 30 in good health. Each CDR3 is given with its conserved first and last residue. Each record gives: D gene, J gene, V gene, clone size, CDR3 DNA, CDR3 protein. A D gene is named only where the DNA matches it firmly. Clone size is stated in some rows and not others, as once, few, many or a class when expanded.

D: TRBD2
J: TRBJ2-1
V: TRBV10-3
size: -
DNA: TGTGCCATCAGTGTCGCTAGCGGGAGTAGGGATGAGCAGTTCTTC
CDR3: CAISVASGSRDEQFF

D: -
J: TRBJ1-6
V: TRBV12-3/TRBV12-4
size: few
DNA: TGTGCCAGCACCTTGGGACCCTCTGGGAATTCACCCCTCCACTTT
CDR3: CASTLGPSGNSPLHF

D: -
J: TRBJ2-3
V: TRBV20-1
size: -
DNA: TGCAGTGCTAGTTCAGGAGTTACTAGCCTCACAGATACGCAGTATTTT
CDR3: CSASSGVTSLTDTQYF

D: -
J: TRBJ1-1
V: TRBV6-4
size: many
DNA: TGTGCCAGCAGTGACGGGGTGGGCACTGAAGCTTTCTTT
CDR3: CASSDGVGTEAFF

D: -
J: TRBJ2-6
V: TRBV6-1
size: -
DNA: TGTGCCAGCAGCCCACTGCTTCCTGGGGCCAACGTCCTGACTTTC
CDR3: CASSPLLPGANVLTF

D: -
J: TRBJ1-3
V: TRBV20-1
size: few
DNA: TGCAGTGCTAGAATTCCGGCGATCTCTGGAAACACCATATATTTT
CDR3: CSARIPAISGNTIYF

D: TRBD2
J: TRBJ2-1
V: TRBV18
size: -
DNA: TGTGCCAGCTCAACAACGACTAGCACCCTGAGCGATGAGCAGTTCTTC
CDR3: CASSTTTSTLSDEQFF

D: -
J: TRBJ2-7
V: TRBV7-2
size: -
DNA: TGTGCCAGCAGCTTAGATATAGGGGGAGCCTACGAGCAGTACTTC
CDR3: CASSLDIGGAYEQYF

D: TRBD1
J: TRBJ1-5
V: TRBV27
size: few
DNA: TGTGCCAGCAGTCCAAGGGGGCACGGCAATCAGCCCCAGCATTTT
CDR3: CASSPRGHGNQPQHF

D: -
J: TRBJ2-7
V: TRBV2
size: few
DNA: TGTGCCAGCAGCGTAGGACCCCTGGGCCTGTGGCAGTACTTC
CDR3: CASSVGPLGLWQYF

D: -
J: TRBJ1-6
V: TRBV20-1
size: -
DNA: TGCAGTGCTAGAGATCAGCCGGGACTGGGGAATTCACCCCTCCACTTT
CDR3: CSARDQPGLGNSPLHF

D: -
J: TRBJ2-7
V: TRBV19
size: -
DNA: TGTGCCAGTAGTTCCAGACCACTGGGTTACGAGCAGTACTTC
CDR3: CASSSRPLGYEQYF

D: -
J: TRBJ2-7
V: TRBV29-1
size: many
DNA: TGCAGCGTTGAAAGGGCCGGCTACGAGCAGTACTTC
CDR3: CSVERAGYEQYF

D: TRBD2
J: TRBJ2-7
V: TRBV23-1
size: -
DNA: TGCGCCAGCGGCAGGGGAACTAGCGGGAGGGGGTACGAGCAGTACTTC
CDR3: CASGRGTSGRGYEQYF

D: -
J: TRBJ2-4
V: TRBV7-2
size: -
DNA: TGTGCCAGCAGCTTAGTCGCGGGGGCGATTCAAAACATTCAGTACTTC
CDR3: CASSLVAGAIQNIQYF

D: TRBD2
J: TRBJ2-1
V: TRBV7-9
size: -
DNA: TGTGCCAGCAGGCAAACGGGACTAGCGGGCAACAATGAGCAGTTCTTC
CDR3: CASRQTGLAGNNEQFF

D: TRBD2
J: TRBJ2-5
V: TRBV15
size: many
DNA: TGTGCCACCAGCAGTCCCCTAGCGGGCCTCCAAGAGACCCAGTACTTC
CDR3: CATSSPLAGLQETQYF

D: -
J: TRBJ2-7
V: TRBV20-1
size: once
DNA: TGCAGTGCCCACCCTGTCCTTACCTACGAGCAGTACTTC
CDR3: CSAHPVLTYEQYF

D: -
J: TRBJ2-1
V: TRBV12-3/TRBV12-4
size: many
DNA: TGCGCCAGCAGCCTATCAGGGAGCTCCTACAATGAGCAGTTCTTC
CDR3: CASSLSGSSYNEQFF

D: -
J: TRBJ1-6
V: TRBV12-3/TRBV12-4
size: many
DNA: TGTGCCAGCAGTTTGGGGAGCTCCTATAATTCACCCCTCCACTTT
CDR3: CASSLGSSYNSPLHF

D: TRBD2
J: TRBJ2-3
V: TRBV12-3/TRBV12-4
size: -
DNA: TGTGCCAGCGGGTCTAGCGGAGACAGCACAGATACGCAGTATTTT
CDR3: CASGSSGDSTDTQYF

D: -
J: TRBJ2-1
V: TRBV12-3/TRBV12-4
size: few
DNA: TGTGCCAGCAGTGAAACGACAGGGAGGGACTACAATGAGCAGTTCTTC
CDR3: CASSETTGRDYNEQFF

D: -
J: TRBJ2-1
V: TRBV12-3/TRBV12-4
size: many
DNA: TGTGCCAGCAGTGCCGGGACTCCGAACAATGAGCAGTTCTTC
CDR3: CASSAGTPNNEQFF

D: -
J: TRBJ2-1
V: TRBV29-1
size: few
DNA: TGCAGCGTTGATTTATTAGGGTCCCCCTACAATGAGCAGTTCTTC
CDR3: CSVDLLGSPYNEQFF

D: -
J: TRBJ2-2
V: TRBV11-1
size: few
DNA: TGTGCCAGCAGCTTAGGGGTAGCGCGATCTTCTGCCCACCGGGAGCTGTTTTTT
CDR3: CASSLGVARSSAHRELFF

D: -
J: TRBJ1-3
V: TRBV6-1
size: -
DNA: TGTGCCAGCCGAGGACGGCCTGGAAACACCATATATTTT
CDR3: CASRGRPGNTIYF

D: -
J: TRBJ2-7
V: TRBV11-2
size: few
DNA: TGTGCCAGCAGCTTAGTAGGGACCCCAAACGAGCAGTACTTC
CDR3: CASSLVGTPNEQYF

D: TRBD1
J: TRBJ2-6
V: TRBV28
size: few
DNA: TGTGCCAGCAGTTTGGGACAGGGTAGCTCTGGGGCCAACGTCCTGACTTTC
CDR3: CASSLGQGSSGANVLTF

D: TRBD2
J: TRBJ2-7
V: TRBV27
size: -
DNA: TGTGCCAGCAGCGAAATTAGCGGGAGGGCCTACGAGCAGTACTTC
CDR3: CASSEISGRAYEQYF

D: -
J: TRBJ1-4
V: TRBV6-1
size: -
DNA: TGTGCCAGCAGTGAGCCGGGGTACACTAATGAAAAACTGTTTTTT
CDR3: CASSEPGYTNEKLFF

D: -
J: TRBJ2-1
V: TRBV7-6
size: few
DNA: TGTGCCAGCAGCTTAGAGGTCTCCTTCTACAATGAGCAGTTCTTC
CDR3: CASSLEVSFYNEQFF

D: -
J: TRBJ1-4
V: TRBV7-2
size: many
DNA: TGTGCCAGCAGCTTAGCGCAGGTCTCCCATGATGAAAAACTGTTTTTT
CDR3: CASSLAQVSHDEKLFF

D: -
J: TRBJ1-2
V: TRBV12-3/TRBV12-4
size: -
DNA: TGTGCCAGCAGTCCGGTCGGCTCGATTGGCTACACCTTC
CDR3: CASSPVGSIGYTF

D: -
J: TRBJ2-6
V: TRBV6-2/TRBV6-3
size: few
DNA: TGTGCCAGCAGTTACTCTATAGCCTCTGGGGCCAACGTCCTGACTTTC
CDR3: CASSYSIASGANVLTF

D: -
J: TRBJ1-1
V: TRBV19
size: -
DNA: TGTGCCAGTAGTATTTCACGGAACACTGAAGCTTTCTTT
CDR3: CASSISRNTEAFF

D: -
J: TRBJ2-3
V: TRBV24-1
size: many
DNA: TGTGCCACCAGTGATCCGGACAGCGCCACAGATACGCAGTATTTT
CDR3: CATSDPDSATDTQYF

D: TRBD2
J: TRBJ2-5
V: TRBV6-1
size: few
DNA: TGTGCCAGCAGTGAGGGGCTTAGCGGGAGTTTTGAGACCCAGTATTTC
CDR3: CASSEGLSGSFETQYF

D: -
J: TRBJ2-2
V: TRBV7-9
size: many
DNA: TGTGCCAGCAGCACGACTAGTTTGACCGGGGAGCTGTTTTTT
CDR3: CASSTTSLTGELFF

D: -
J: TRBJ1-5
V: TRBV18
size: few
DNA: TGTGCCAGCTCATTTAGCGATAATCAGCCCCAGCATTTT
CDR3: CASSFSDNQPQHF

D: -
J: TRBJ2-7
V: TRBV10-3
size: -
DNA: TGTGCCATCAGTGGGGACTCCTACGAGCAGTACTTC
CDR3: CAISGDSYEQYF

D: TRBD1
J: TRBJ1-2
V: TRBV11-2
size: -
DNA: TGTGCCAGCAGCTTAGATCAGGGGGGTGGCTACACCTTC
CDR3: CASSLDQGGGYTF